A single sample is the source of the 30 T cell receptor beta chains below, sequenced in a study of cytomegalovirus exposure and HLA in healthy donors. PCR used 60 Vbeta primers and 13 Jbeta primers. Sequencing used immunoSEQ multiplex PCR; TCRdb keeps in-frame clones, though not all of them. The sample has roughly 120,000 clones, around 75% seen once. The sample consisted of PBMCs. The source of these receptors is a man aged 55 to 70 in good health and CMV-seropositive.

The chain employs TRBV5-1 and TRBJ1-2; D unclear. CDR3 length: 13 amino acids. Trimming stripped 4 bases from V and 4 bases from J, with 11 bases between. The germline V gene has CDR1 SGHRS and CDR2 YFSETQ. The CDR3 DNA sequence: TGCGCCAGCAGCCAGGATTCCACCTATGGCTACACCTTC. This codes for CASSQDSTYGYTF.

V gene TRBV25-1 combines with J gene TRBJ2-3; a possible D gene is TRBD2 (6 bases). Germline-derived CDR1 and CDR2 are MGHDK and SYGVNS. V was shortened by 1 base and J by 4 bases, with 12 bases between the two germline ends. The CDR3 spans 15 residues. In nucleotides, the CDR3 is TGTGCCAGCAGTGAATTCGCGGGGTTCGCAGATACGCAGTATTTT. Protein product: CASSEFAGFADTQYF. The variable domain in full, completed from reference TRBV25-1 and TRBJ2-3, reads EADIYQTPRYLVIGTGKKITLECSQTMGHDKMYWYQQDPGMELHLIHYSYGVNSTEKGDLSSESTVSRIRTEHFPLTLESARPSHTSQYLCASSEFAGFADTQYFGPGTRLTVL.

The chain uses TRBV19 and TRBJ2-7; the D gene is possibly TRBD1 (6 bases). This CDR3 spans 13 amino acids. V was shortened by 4 bases and J by 1 base, with 8 bases between the two germline ends. Germline CDR1 LNHDA, CDR2 SQIVND (reference sequence). CDR3 loop: CASSTQGSYEQYF. The CDR3 nucleotides are TGTGCCAGTAGTACACAGGGTTCCTACGAGCAGTACTTC.

This sequence joins TRBV10-3 and TRBJ2-3; TRBD2 is a possible D gene (6 bases). CDR1 and CDR2 (germline): ENHRY, SYGVKD. CDR3 size: 14 residues. V lost 7 bases and J lost 4, with 15 bases in between. The CDR3 nucleotides are TGTGCCATCACTAGCGACCTGGGGGCAGATACGCAGTATTTT. This sequence encodes CAITSDLGADTQYF.

This chain links TRBV27 with TRBJ1-6; 10 bases map to TRBD1. The CDR3 extends over 15 amino acids. V dropped 6 bases and J dropped 6; count of bases not matched to a gene: 5. CDR1 and CDR2 (germline): MNHEY, SMNVEV (reference sequence). The CDR3 loop reads CASSDRGQGNSPLHF. In nucleotides, the CDR3 is TGTGCCAGCAGCGACAGGGGGCAGGGTAATTCACCCCTCCACTTT.

This clone was found once. V gene TRBV28 combines with J gene TRBJ2-3; a possible D gene is TRBD2 (6 bases). CDR1 is MDHEN and CDR2 is SYDVKM in the germline V gene. This CDR3 contains 14 residues. Trimming cost V 4 bases and J 2 bases, with 10 bases left between them. As DNA, the CDR3 is TGTGCCAGCAGTTCAGGACTATACACAGATACGCAGTATTTT. It specifies CASSSGLYTDTQYF.

The chain's CDR3 is CASSILAGGGRDTQYF. Here the CDR3 DNA reads TGTGCCAGTAGTATCCTAGCGGGGGGTGGAAGAGATACGCAGTATTTT. The chain carries TRBV19 and TRBJ2-3; 11 bases are shared with TRBD2. CDR3 length equals 16 residues. The germline gives CDR1 LNHDA, CDR2 SQIVND (reference sequence). V shed 3 bases, J shed 5 bases, and the junction held 7 bases outside the gene matches.

The V call is TRBV30, the J call TRBJ1-2, with D uncertain. Trimming removed 0 bases from V and 3 bases from J, with 8 bases in between. There are 13 residues in the CDR3. Germline values: CDR1 GTSNPN, CDR2 SVGIG (reference sequence). Here the CDR3 reads CAWSVTRDYGYTF. DNA of the CDR3: TGTGCCTGGAGTGTAACCCGCGACTATGGCTACACCTTC.

This rearrangement joins TRBV6-4 to TRBJ1-4; TRBD1 aligns across 8 bases. With 10 bases clipped from V and 6 bases from J, the junction kept 7 bases outside the gene matches. Looked up from germline, CDR1 is MRHNA and CDR2 is SNTAGT. CDR3 size: 13 residues. The CDR3 DNA sequence: TGTGCCACCTATGGACAGGGTGATGAAAAACTGTTTTTT. The encoded protein is CATYGQGDEKLFF.

The chain couples TRBV28 to TRBJ1-2, with TRBD1 matching over 7 bases. Trimming took 8 bases from V and 1 from J; bases not matched to a gene: 16. CDR1 is MDHEN and CDR2 is SYDVKM in the germline V gene. The CDR3 contains 17 residues. The CDR3 DNA reads as TGTGCCAGCCTCAGGGGGGCCACGTCGATTCTTAACTATGGCTACACCTTC. This codes for CASLRGATSILNYGYTF.

This clone has just a few counts. The CDR3 loop is CASSRTTTNEKLFF. The CDR3 bases are TGTGCCAGCAGCAGGACAACAACTAATGAAAAACTGTTTTTT. The V gene is TRBV7-2, the J gene TRBJ1-4, with a possible D match to TRBD1 (5 bases). Trimming shortened V by 5 bases and J by 0 bases, and 7 bases separated the two germline ends. CDR1 is SGHTA and CDR2 is FQGNSA in the germline V gene. CDR3 length equals 14 residues.

V and J are TRBV7-8 and TRBJ1-3; 8 nucleotides align to TRBD1. CDR1 and CDR2 (germline): SGHVS, FQNEAQ. This CDR3 contains 15 residues. Trimming at V came to 3 bases and at J to 1 base, leaving 2 bases not matched to a gene. CDR3 coding DNA: TGTGCCAGCAGCTTGACAGGGGAGTCTGGAAACACCATATATTTT. Protein: CASSLTGESGNTIYF. Full variable domain (remainder filled in from reference TRBV7-8 and TRBJ1-3): GAGVSQSPRYKVAKRGQDVALRCDPISGHVSLFWYQQALGQGPEFLTYFQNEAQLDKSGLPSDRFFAERPEGSVSTLKIQRTQQEDSAVYLCASSLTGESGNTIYFGEGSWLTVV.

The gene calls are TRBV6-1 and TRBJ1-2, with 8 bases fitting TRBD1. With V trimmed by 6 bases and J by 8 bases, 8 bases remained unmatched. CDR1 is MNHNS and CDR2 is SASEGT in the germline V gene. The CDR3 extends over 13 amino acids. The CDR3: CASRLDRVKGYTF. Here the CDR3 DNA reads TGTGCCAGCAGACTGGACAGGGTGAAGGGCTACACCTTC.

The chain recombines TRBV6-5 with TRBJ1-1; D unresolved. V was shortened by 3 bases and J by 1 base, with 6 bases between the two germline ends. Germline V gives CDR1 MNHEY, CDR2 SVGAGI. The CDR3 loop spans 13 amino acids. CDR3 sequence (DNA): TGTGCCAGCAGTTATGTCTCGAACACTGAAGCTTTCTTT. Translated: CASSYVSNTEAFF.

This clone was counted a few times. The chain is built from TRBV11-2 and TRBJ1-1; no definite D call. CDR1 is SGHAT and CDR2 is FQNNGV in the germline V gene. CDR3 length: 14 amino acids. Trimming pared 1 base from V and 9 bases from J, leaving 15 bases between. The CDR3 sequence: CASSLGNVRVQAFF. The CDR3 coding sequence is TGTGCCAGCAGCTTAGGTAATGTGAGGGTACAAGCTTTCTTT.

This clone came up a few times. This sequence joins TRBV25-1 and TRBJ2-7; D uncertain. The V gene lost 5 bases and the J gene lost 5 bases, with 13 bases spanning the gap. Per germline, CDR1 MGHDK and CDR2 SYGVNS. This CDR3 spans 13 amino acids. Here the CDR3 reads CASSNKVEDEQYF. Here the CDR3 DNA reads TGTGCCAGCAGTAACAAGGTTGAGGACGAGCAGTACTTC.

This clone has a handful of counts. The chain recombines TRBV19 with TRBJ1-3; D might be TRBD1 (6 bases). The ends were cut back, 3 bases at V and 3 bases at J, with 9 bases in the middle. The CDR3 is 14 amino acids. Germline V gene lookup returns CDR1 LNHDA and CDR2 SQIVND (reference sequence). The CDR3 region is CASSIRRGGNTIYF. In DNA form, the CDR3 reads TGTGCCAGTAGTATTCGCAGGGGTGGAAACACCATATATTTT.

The chain is built from TRBV5-1 and TRBJ1-2, with TRBD1 matching over 8 bases. The germline V gene encodes CDR1 SGHRS and CDR2 YFSETQ. This CDR3 comprises 14 residues. J lost 1 base, V lost 4 bases, and 3 bases had no gene match. CDR3 region: CASSRGQGNYGYTF. CDR3 in DNA: TGCGCCAGCAGCCGAGGACAGGGTAACTATGGCTACACCTTC.

The chain joins TRBV5-1 to TRBJ1-4, with TRBD1 as a possible D gene (6 bases). The V end was cut by 4 bases, the J end by 5 bases, with 15 bases between. CDR1 SGHRS and CDR2 YFSETQ come from the germline V gene. This CDR3 is built from 15 residues. CDR3 loop: CASSLVKGENEKLFF. CDR3 coding DNA: TGCGCCAGCAGCCTCGTGAAGGGGGAGAATGAAAAACTGTTTTTT.

Comment on this clone: Germline and junction disagree at one end, which may indicate a read error. The same CDR3 can be traced to other DNA sequences in this sample. The rearrangement uses TRBV5-1 and TRBJ1-6, with a tentative D call TRBD1 (5 bases). This CDR3 spans 15 amino acids. Germline V gene lookup returns CDR1 SGHRS and CDR2 YFSETQ. Here the CDR3 reads CASSLEDSRNSPLHF. As DNA, the CDR3 is TGTGCCAGCAGCTTGGAAGACAGCAGAAATTCACCCCTCCACTTT.

This chain links TRBV7-3 with TRBJ2-7, with a weak D call TRBD1 (6 bases). CDR3 length equals 14 residues. Germline values: CDR1 SGHTA, CDR2 FQGTGA. V dropped 2 bases and J dropped 5 bases, with 13 bases sitting between them. Written as DNA, the CDR3 is TGTGCCAGCAGCTTATCAGGGGACCTCAACGAGCAGTACTTC. This translates into CASSLSGDLNEQYF.

The rearrangement joins TRBV6-1 to TRBJ1-5; 11 bases line up with TRBD1. The junction had 5 bases not matched to a gene; V was cut back by 6 bases and J by 7 bases. CDR1 and CDR2 from the germline V gene are MNHNS and SASEGT. This CDR3 region has 14 residues. CDR3 coding DNA: TGTGCCAGCAGCCGGGACAGGGGGTACCAGCCCCAGCATTTT. Protein product: CASSRDRGYQPQHF.

The genes are TRBV5-4 and TRBJ2-7; TRBD2 matches 9 bases. Germline V gene sequence: CDR1 SGHNT, CDR2 YYREEE (reference sequence). Trimming removed 0 bases from V and 7 bases from J; junction bases left unmatched: 11. The CDR3 totals 16 residues. The CDR3 bases are TGTGCCAGCAGCTTGGGACTAGCGGACGCTACGATGGAGCAGTACTTC. Residues: CASSLGLADATMEQYF. Full variable domain (remainder filled in from reference TRBV5-4 and TRBJ2-7): ETGVTQSPTHLIKTRGQQVTLRCSSQSGHNTVSWYQQALGQGPQFIFQYYREEENGRGNFPPRFSGLQFPNYSSELNVNALELDDSALYLCASSLGLADATMEQYFGPGTRLTVT.

V gene TRBV5-4 combines with J gene TRBJ2-5; 8 bases match TRBD2. V lost 4 bases to trimming and J lost 4 bases; unmatched junction nucleotides: 9. This CDR3 region has 15 residues. CDR1 and CDR2 (germline): SGHNT, YYREEE (reference sequence). CDR3 sequence reads: CASSRDPGLGETQYF. Written as DNA, the CDR3 is TGTGCCAGCAGCCGGGACCCGGGACTAGGAGAGACCCAGTACTTC.

The chain combines TRBV28 with TRBJ2-5, with a possible D match to TRBD1 (6 bases). The CDR3 is 13 amino acids. In germline, CDR1 is MDHEN, CDR2 SYDVKM. V lost 6 bases and J lost 2, with 10 bases in between. CDR3 DNA sequence: TGTGCCAGCAGGGTGACAGGACAAGAGACCCAGTACTTC. Translating gives CASRVTGQETQYF.

The chain employs TRBV5-1 and TRBJ1-1; D perhaps matches TRBD1 (6 bases). Germline V gives CDR1 SGHRS, CDR2 YFSETQ. The CDR3 spans 15 residues. Trimming shortened V by 4 bases and J by 5 bases, and 18 bases separated the two germline ends. The CDR3 sequence: CASSPLGGRGTEAFF. The DNA for the CDR3 is TGCGCCAGCAGCCCTCTAGGGGGAAGGGGAACTGAAGCTTTCTTT. The whole variable domain, remainder taken from reference TRBV5-1 and TRBJ1-1, is KAGVTQTPRYLIKTRGQQVTLSCSPISGHRSVSWYQQTPGQGLQFLFEYFSETQRNKGNFPGRFSGRQFSNSRSEMNVSTLELGDSALYLCASSPLGGRGTEAFFGQGTRLTVV.

V is TRBV6-6 and J is TRBJ2-5; 9 nucleotides agree with TRBD1. The CDR3 is 15 amino acids. After removal of 5 bases from V and 5 bases from J, the junction contained 9 bases not matched to a gene. Germline assignment: CDR1 MNHNY and CDR2 SVGAGI (reference sequence). The CDR3 bases are TGTGCCAGCAGTCCCCGTACAGGGGGCACGGAGACCCAGTACTTC. Encoded protein: CASSPRTGGTETQYF.

V and J are TRBV5-6 and TRBJ2-3; TRBD2 matches 10 bases. J lost 3 bases, V lost 0 bases, and 1 base had no gene match. Germline CDR1 is SGHDT and CDR2 is YYEEEE. The CDR3 has 15 amino acids. The CDR3 DNA sequence: TGTGCCAGCAGCTTGGTAGCGGGGGGAACAGATACGCAGTATTTT. Translating it yields CASSLVAGGTDTQYF.

The rearrangement joins TRBV2 to TRBJ2-5, with D tentatively TRBD1 (5 bases). This CDR3 is 14 amino acids long. CDR1 SNHLY and CDR2 FYNNEI come from the germline V gene. V was shortened by 3 bases and J by 5 bases, with 13 bases between the two germline ends. In DNA, the CDR3 is TGTGCCAGCAGTGATCCAGGGTCGCGGGAGACCCAGTACTTC. Protein sequence: CASSDPGSRETQYF.

The rearrangement links TRBV2 to TRBJ2-7; 7 bases align to TRBD2. The CDR3 has 13 residues. CDR1 and CDR2 (germline): SNHLY, FYNNEI. After removal of 6 bases from V and 6 bases from J, the junction contained 8 bases not matched to a gene. CDR3 sequence (DNA): TGTGCCAGCAGCAATAATGGACTAGGCGAGCAGTACTTC. Translated: CASSNNGLGEQYF.